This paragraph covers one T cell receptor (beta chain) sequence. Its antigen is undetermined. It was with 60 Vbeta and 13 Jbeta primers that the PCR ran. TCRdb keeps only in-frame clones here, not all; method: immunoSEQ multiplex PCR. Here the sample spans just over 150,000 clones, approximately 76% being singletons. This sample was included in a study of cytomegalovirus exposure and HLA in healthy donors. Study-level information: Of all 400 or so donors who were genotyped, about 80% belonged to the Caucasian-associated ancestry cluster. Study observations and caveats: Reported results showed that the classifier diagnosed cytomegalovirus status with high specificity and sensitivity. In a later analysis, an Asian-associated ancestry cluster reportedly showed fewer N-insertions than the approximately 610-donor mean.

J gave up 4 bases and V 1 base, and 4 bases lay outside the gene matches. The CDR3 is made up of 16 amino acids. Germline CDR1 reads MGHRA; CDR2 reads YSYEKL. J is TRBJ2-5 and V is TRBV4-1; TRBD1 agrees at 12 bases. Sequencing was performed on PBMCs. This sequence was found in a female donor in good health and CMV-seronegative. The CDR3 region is CASSQGDRGRPETQYF. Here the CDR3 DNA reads TGCGCCAGCAGCCAAGGGGACAGGGGGCGTCCAGAGACCCAGTACTTC.